This T cell receptor beta chain was captured in a study of early T cells in non-severe SARS-CoV-2 infection. Remarks on this clonotype: Its antigen is undetermined. Sequence at one end of the junction differs from germline and may be a read error.

The CDR3 has 15 amino acids. The germline V gene encodes CDR1 ENHRY and CDR2 SYGVKD. Overall study findings and caveats: Private and CD4 specificities were missed by VDJdb matching, skewed to anti-spike CD8.

MiXCR, run by TCRdb on the 5' RACE reads, gives a single entry per CDR3 protein. The table lists roughly 54,000 distinct CDR3 sequences, less than 9.5% of them singletons, with under 12% in the top ten. The TCR sequence derives from an adult who was a healthcare worker with PCR-confirmed SARS-CoV-2 infection or an uninfected control (not recorded which). V gene TRBV10-3 combines with J gene TRBJ2-1; D is unresolved. This sample comprised whole blood, obtained at baseline. Here the CDR3 reads CAISGPSPEYTEQFF. The CDR3 DNA reads as TGTGCCATCAGTGGGCCCTCGCCGGAATACACTGAGCAGTTCTTC.